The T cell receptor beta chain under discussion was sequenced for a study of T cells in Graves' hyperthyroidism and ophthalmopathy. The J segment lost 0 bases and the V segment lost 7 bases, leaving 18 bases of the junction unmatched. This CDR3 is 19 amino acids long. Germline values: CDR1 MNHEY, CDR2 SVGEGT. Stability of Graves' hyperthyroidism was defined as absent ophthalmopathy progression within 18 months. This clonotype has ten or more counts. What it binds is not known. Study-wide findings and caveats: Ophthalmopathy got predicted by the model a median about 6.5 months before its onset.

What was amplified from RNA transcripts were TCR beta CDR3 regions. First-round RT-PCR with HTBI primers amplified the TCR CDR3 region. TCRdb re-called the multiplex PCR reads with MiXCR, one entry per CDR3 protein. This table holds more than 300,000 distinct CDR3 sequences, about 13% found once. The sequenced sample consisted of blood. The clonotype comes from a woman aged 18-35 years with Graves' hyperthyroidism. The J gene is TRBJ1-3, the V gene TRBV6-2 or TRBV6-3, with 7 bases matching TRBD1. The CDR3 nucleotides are TGTGCCAGCACCCAACTGGGCCGGGACAGCCTCAGCTCTGGAAACACCATATATTTT. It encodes CASTQLGRDSLSSGNTIYF.